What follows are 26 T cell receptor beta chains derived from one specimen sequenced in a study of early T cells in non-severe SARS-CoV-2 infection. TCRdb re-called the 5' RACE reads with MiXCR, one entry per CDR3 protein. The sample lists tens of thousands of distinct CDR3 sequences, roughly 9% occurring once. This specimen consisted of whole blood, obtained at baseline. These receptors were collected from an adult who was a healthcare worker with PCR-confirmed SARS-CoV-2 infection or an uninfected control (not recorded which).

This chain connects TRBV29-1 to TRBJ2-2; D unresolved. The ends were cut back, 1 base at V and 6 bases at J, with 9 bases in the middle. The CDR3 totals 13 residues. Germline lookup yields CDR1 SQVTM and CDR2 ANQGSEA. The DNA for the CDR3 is TGCAGCGTTGAAGTGAGCTTCCCCGGGGAGCTGTTTTTT. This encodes CSVEVSFPGELFF.

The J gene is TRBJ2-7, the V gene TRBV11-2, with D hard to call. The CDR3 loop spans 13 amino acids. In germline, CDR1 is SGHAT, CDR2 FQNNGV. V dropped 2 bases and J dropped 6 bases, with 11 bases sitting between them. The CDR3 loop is CASSLHGNLEQYF. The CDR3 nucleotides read TGTGCCAGCAGCTTACACGGTAATCTCGAGCAGTACTTC.

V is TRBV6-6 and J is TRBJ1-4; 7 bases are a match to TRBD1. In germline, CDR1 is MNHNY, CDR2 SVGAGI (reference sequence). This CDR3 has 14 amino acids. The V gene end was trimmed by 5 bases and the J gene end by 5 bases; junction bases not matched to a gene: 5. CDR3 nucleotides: TGTGCCAGCAGTCCGGGACAGCGAAATGAAAAACTGTTTTTT. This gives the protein CASSPGQRNEKLFF.

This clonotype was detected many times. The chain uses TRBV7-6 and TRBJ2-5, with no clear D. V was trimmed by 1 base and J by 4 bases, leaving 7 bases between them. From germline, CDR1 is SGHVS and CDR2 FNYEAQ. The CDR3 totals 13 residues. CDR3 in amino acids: CASSLGLGETQYF. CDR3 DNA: TGTGCCAGCAGCTTAGGATTAGGAGAGACCCAGTACTTC.

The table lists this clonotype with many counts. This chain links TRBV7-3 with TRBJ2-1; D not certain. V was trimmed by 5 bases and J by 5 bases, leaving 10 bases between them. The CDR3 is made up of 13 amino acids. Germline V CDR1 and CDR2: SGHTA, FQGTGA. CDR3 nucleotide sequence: TGTGCCAGCAGCGCAACAGCTCACAATGAGCAGTTCTTC. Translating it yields CASSATAHNEQFF.

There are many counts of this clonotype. The DNA of the CDR3 is TGTGCCAGCAGCCACGGACAGGGGATTACAGATACGCAGTATTTT. This encodes CASSHGQGITDTQYF. The chain has TRBV16 and TRBJ2-3; 9 bases are a match to TRBD1. This CDR3 is 15 amino acids long. The V segment lost 3 bases and the J segment 3 bases; nucleotides outside the gene matches: 4. The germline V gene encodes CDR1 KGHSY and CDR2 FQNENV.

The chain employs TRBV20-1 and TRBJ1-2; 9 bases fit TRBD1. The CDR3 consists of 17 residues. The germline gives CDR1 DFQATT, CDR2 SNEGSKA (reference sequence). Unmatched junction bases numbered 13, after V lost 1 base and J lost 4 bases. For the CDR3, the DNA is TGCAGTGCTAGAGGTCGTGGAACAGGGGGCGAGGTCTATGGCTACACCTTC. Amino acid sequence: CSARGRGTGGEVYGYTF.

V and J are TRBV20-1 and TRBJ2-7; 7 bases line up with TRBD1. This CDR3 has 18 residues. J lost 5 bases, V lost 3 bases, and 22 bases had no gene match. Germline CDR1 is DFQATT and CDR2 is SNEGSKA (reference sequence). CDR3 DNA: TGCAGTGCTAGGGATTTCAGATACGGCAGGGGGATTGGAGACGAGCAGTACTTC. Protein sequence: CSARDFRYGRGIGDEQYF.

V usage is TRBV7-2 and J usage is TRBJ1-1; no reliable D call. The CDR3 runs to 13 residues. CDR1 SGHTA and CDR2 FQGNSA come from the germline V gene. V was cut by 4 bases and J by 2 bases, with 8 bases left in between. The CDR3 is CASSSQPNTEAFF. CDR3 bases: TGTGCCAGCAGCTCCCAACCCAACACTGAAGCTTTCTTT.

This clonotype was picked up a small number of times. The CDR3 nucleotides are TGTGCCAGCAGTTACTCTTCGCTATTGACGACCCAGTACTTC. Its translation is CASSYSSLLTTQYF. The V and J genes are TRBV6-6 and TRBJ2-5, with D uncertain. The V and J ends lost 0 bases and 7 bases respectively, with 12 bases between them. The CDR3 covers 14 residues. Germline CDR1 reads MNHNY; CDR2 reads SVGAGI (reference sequence).

This CDR3 is CASSLAQLADNPYEQYF. For the CDR3, the DNA is TGCGCCAGCAGCTTGGCACAACTAGCGGACAATCCCTACGAGCAGTACTTC. The rearrangement links TRBV5-1 to TRBJ2-7, with 8 positions matching TRBD2. The germline CDR1 and CDR2 sequences are SGHRS and YFSETQ. V was pared by 0 bases and J by 2 bases, with 10 bases of the junction left unmatched. There are 17 residues in the CDR3.

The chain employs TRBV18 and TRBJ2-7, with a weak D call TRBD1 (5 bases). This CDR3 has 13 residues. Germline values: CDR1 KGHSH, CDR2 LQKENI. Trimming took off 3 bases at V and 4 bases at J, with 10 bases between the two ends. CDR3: CASSPLRGYEQYF. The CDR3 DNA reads TGTGCCAGCTCACCTTTAAGGGGTTACGAGCAGTACTTC.

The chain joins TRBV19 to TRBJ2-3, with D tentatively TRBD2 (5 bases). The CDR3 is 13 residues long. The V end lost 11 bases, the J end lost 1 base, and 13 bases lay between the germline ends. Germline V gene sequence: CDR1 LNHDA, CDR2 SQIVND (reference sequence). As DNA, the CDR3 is TGTGCCGTCGCTAGCACGCGCACAGATACGCAGTATTTT. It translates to CAVASTRTDTQYF.

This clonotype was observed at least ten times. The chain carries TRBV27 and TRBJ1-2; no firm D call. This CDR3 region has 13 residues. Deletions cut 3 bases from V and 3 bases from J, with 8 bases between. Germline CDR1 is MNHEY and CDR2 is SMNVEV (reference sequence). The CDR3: CASSLAEHYGYTF. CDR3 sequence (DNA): TGTGCCAGCAGTTTGGCGGAGCACTATGGCTACACCTTC.

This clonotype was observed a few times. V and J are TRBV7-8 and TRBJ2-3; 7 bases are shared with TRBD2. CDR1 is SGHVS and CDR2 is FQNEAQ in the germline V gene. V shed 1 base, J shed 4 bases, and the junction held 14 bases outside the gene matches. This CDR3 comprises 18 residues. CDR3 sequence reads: CASSLGLAVYGEPDTQYF. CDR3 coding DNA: TGTGCCAGCAGCTTAGGGCTAGCGGTCTACGGTGAGCCAGATACGCAGTATTTT.

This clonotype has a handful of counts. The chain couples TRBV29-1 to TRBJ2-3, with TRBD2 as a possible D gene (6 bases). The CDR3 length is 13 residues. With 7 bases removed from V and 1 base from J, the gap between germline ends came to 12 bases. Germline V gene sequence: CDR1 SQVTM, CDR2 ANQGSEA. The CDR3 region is CSAVAVRTDTQYF. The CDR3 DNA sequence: TGCAGCGCCGTAGCGGTTCGCACAGATACGCAGTATTTT.

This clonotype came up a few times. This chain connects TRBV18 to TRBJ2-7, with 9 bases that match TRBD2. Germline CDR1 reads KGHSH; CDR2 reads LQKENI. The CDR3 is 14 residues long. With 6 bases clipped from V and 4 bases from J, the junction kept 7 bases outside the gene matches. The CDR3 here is CASSLAGREYEQYF. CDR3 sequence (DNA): TGTGCCAGCTCCCTAGCGGGAAGGGAGTACGAGCAGTACTTC.

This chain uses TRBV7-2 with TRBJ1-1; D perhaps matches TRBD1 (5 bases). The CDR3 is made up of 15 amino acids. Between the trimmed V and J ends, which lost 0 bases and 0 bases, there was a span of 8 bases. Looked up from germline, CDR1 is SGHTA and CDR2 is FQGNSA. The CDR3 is CASSLAGQLNTEAFF. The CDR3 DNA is TGTGCCAGCAGCTTAGCGGGGCAGCTGAACACTGAAGCTTTCTTT.

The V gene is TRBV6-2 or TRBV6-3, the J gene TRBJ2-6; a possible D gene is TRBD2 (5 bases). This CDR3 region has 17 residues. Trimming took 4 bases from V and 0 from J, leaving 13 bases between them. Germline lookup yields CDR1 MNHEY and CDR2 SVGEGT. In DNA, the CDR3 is TGTGCCAGCAGTTCCGGACTTTCTTCCTCTGGGGCCAACGTCCTGACTTTC. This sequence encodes CASSSGLSSSGANVLTF.

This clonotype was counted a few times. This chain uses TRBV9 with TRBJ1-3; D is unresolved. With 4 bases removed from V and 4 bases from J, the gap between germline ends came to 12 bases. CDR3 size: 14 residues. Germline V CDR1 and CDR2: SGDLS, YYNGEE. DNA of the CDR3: TGTGCCAGCAGCCCCAGATACGTCGGAAACACCATATATTTT. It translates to CASSPRYVGNTIYF.

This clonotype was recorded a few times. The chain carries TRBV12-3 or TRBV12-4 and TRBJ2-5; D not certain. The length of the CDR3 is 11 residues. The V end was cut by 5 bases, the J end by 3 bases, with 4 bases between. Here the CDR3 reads CASSTKETQYF. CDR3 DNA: TGTGCCAGCAGTACCAAAGAGACCCAGTACTTC.

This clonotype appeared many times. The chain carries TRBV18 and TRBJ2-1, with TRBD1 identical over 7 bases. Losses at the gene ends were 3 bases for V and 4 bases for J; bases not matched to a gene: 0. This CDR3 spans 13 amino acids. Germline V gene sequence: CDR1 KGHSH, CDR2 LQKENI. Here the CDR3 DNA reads TGTGCCAGCTCACCGGGACAGTACAATGAGCAGTTCTTC. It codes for CASSPGQYNEQFF.

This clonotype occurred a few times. The CDR3 nucleotides read TGTGCCAGCAGCCCTGGACGGTACACTGAAGCTTTCTTT. This codes for CASSPGRYTEAFF. The V gene is TRBV5-6, the J gene TRBJ1-1; D ambiguous. From germline, CDR1 is SGHDT and CDR2 YYEEEE. The germline V and J ends were trimmed by 4 bases and 3 bases, with 10 bases remaining between them. The CDR3 is 13 residues long.

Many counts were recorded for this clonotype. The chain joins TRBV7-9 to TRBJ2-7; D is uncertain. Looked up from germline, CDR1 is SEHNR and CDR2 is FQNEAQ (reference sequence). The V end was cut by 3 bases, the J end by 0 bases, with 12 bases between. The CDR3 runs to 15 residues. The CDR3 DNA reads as TGTGCCAGCAGCTTTACCCTGGGCGTCTCCTACGAGCAGTACTTC. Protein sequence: CASSFTLGVSYEQYF.

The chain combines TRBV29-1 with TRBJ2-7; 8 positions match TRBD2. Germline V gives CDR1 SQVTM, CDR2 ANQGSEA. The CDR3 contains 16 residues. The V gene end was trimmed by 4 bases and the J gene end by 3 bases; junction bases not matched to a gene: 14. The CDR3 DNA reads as TGCAGCGTTGCGGGAGCCCCCGGGACTAGTGACTACGAGCAGTACTTC. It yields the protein CSVAGAPGTSDYEQYF.

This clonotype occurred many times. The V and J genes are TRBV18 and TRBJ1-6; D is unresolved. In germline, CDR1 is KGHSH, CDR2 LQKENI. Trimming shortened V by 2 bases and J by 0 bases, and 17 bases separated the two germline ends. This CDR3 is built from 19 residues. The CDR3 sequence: CASSPFVVRASSYNSPLHF. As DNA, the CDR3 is TGTGCCAGCTCACCATTCGTCGTACGGGCAAGCTCCTATAATTCACCCCTCCACTTT.